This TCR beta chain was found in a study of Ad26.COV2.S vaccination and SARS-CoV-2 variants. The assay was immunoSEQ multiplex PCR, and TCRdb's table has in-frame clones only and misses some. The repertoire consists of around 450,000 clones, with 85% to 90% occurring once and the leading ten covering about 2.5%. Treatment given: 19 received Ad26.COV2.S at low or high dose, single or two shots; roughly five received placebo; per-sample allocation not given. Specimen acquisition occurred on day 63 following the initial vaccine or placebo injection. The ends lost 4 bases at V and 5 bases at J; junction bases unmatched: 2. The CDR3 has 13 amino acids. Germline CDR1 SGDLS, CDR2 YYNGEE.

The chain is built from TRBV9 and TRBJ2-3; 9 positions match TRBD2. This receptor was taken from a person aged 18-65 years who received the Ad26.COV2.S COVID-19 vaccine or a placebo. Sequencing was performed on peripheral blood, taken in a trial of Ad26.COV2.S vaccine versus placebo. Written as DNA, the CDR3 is TGTGCCAGCAGCCCAGCGGGGGGAGATACGCAGTATTTT. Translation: CASSPAGGDTQYF. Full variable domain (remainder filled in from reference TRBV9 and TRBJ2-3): DSGVTQTPKHLITATGQRVTLRCSPRSGDLSVYWYQQSLDQGLQFLIQYYNGEERAKGNILERFSAQQFPDLHSELNLSSLELGDSALYFCASSPAGGDTQYFGPGTRLTVL.